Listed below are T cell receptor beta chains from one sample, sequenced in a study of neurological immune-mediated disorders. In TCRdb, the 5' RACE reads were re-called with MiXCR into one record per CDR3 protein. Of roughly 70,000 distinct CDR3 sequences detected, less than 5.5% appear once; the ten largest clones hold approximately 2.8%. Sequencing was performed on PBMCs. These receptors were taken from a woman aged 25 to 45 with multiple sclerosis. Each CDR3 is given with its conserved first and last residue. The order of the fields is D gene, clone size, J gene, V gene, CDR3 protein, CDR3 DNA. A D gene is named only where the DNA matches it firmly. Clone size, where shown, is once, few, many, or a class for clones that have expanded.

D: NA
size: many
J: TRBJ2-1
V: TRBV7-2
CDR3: CASANMQGRNEQFF
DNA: TGTGCCAGCGCCAATATGCAGGGTCGCAATGAGCAGTTCTTC

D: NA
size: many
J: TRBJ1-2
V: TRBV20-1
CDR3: CSARVWAGVEYGYTF
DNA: TGCAGTGCTAGAGTTTGGGCAGGGGTAGAGTATGGCTACACCTTC

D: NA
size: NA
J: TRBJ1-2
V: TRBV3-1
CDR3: CASSPTGTDYYGYTF
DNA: TGTGCCAGCAGCCCGACCGGGACTGACTACTATGGCTACACCTTC

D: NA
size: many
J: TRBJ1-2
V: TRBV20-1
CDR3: CSAAGLPGYGYTF
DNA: TGCAGTGCCGCGGGACTCCCAGGCTATGGCTACACCTTC

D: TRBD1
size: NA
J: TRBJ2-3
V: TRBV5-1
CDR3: CASSTLRGWVSTDTQYF
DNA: TGCGCCAGCAGCACCCTCAGGGGGTGGGTGAGCACAGATACGCAGTATTTT

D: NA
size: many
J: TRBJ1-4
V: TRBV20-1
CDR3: CSARGLEKLFF
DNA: TGCAGTGCCAGAGGATTGGAAAAACTGTTTTTT

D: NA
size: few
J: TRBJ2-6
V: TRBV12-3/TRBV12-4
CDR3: CASSIRGSGANVLTF
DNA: TGTGCCAGCAGTATCAGGGGTTCCGGGGCCAACGTCCTGACTTTC

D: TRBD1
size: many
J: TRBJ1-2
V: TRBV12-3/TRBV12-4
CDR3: CASRWAGGAGYTF
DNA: TGTGCCAGCAGGTGGGCAGGGGGCGCTGGCTACACCTTC

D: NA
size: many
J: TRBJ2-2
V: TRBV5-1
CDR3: CASSSQGGAGTGELFF
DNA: TGCGCCAGCAGCTCCCAAGGGGGGGCCGGCACCGGGGAGCTGTTTTTT

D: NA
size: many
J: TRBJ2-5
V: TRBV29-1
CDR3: CSVEEGTETQYF
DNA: TGCAGCGTTGAAGAAGGAACGGAGACCCAGTACTTC